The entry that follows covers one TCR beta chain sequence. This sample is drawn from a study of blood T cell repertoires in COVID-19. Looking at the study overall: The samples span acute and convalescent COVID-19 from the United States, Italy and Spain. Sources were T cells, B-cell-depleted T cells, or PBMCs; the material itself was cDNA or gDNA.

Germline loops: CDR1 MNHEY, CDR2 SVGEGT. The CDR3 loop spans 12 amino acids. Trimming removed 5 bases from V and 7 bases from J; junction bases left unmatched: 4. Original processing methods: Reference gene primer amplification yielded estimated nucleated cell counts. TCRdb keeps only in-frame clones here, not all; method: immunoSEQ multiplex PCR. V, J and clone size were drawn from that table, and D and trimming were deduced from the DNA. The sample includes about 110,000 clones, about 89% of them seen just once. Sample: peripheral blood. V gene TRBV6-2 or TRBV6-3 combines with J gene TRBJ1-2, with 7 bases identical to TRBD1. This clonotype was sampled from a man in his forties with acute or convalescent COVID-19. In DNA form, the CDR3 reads TGTGCCAGCAGTACGACAGGGTTTGGCTACACCTTC. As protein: CASSTTGFGYTF.